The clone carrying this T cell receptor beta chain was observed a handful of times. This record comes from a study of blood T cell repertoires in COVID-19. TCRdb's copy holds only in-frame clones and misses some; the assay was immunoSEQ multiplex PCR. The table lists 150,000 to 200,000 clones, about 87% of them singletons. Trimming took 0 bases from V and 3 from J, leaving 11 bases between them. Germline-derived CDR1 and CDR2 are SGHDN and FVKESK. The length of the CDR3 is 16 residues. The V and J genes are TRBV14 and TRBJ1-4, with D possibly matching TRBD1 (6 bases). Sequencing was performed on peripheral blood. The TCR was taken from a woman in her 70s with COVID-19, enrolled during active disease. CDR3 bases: TGTGCCAGCAGCCAAGATCGCAGGGGACCTAATGAAAAACTGTTTTTT. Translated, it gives CASSQDRRGPNEKLFF. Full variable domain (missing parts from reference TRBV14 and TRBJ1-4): EAGVTQFPSHSVIEKGQTVTLRCDPISGHDNLYWYRRVMGKEIKFLLHFVKESKQDESGMPNNRFLAERTGGTYSTLKVQPAELEDSGVYFCASSQDRRGPNEKLFFGSGTQLSVL.